Described below is a single T cell receptor beta chain sequence and its context. Relative to the germline gene, one junction end is altered; a read error may explain this. RNA extraction and reverse transcription yielded cDNA as sequencing template. Produced via immunoSEQ multiplex PCR; TCRdb's table is partial and in-frame only. The sample has around 140,000 clones; about 47% are singletons. This record belongs to a study of CD8+ T cells in alopecia areata. This CDR3 spans 15 amino acids. Germline CDR1 and CDR2: SNHLY and FYNNEI. The chain joins TRBV2 to TRBJ2-1; TRBD1 matches at 10 bases. The material sequenced was CD4+ T cells sorted from blood, taken at week 0. This clonotype was sampled from a human donor with alopecia areata. This CDR3 reads CASSEARTGGKLEVF. CDR3 in DNA: TGTGCCAGCAGTGAAGCGCGGACAGGGGGTAAACTAGAAGTCTTC.